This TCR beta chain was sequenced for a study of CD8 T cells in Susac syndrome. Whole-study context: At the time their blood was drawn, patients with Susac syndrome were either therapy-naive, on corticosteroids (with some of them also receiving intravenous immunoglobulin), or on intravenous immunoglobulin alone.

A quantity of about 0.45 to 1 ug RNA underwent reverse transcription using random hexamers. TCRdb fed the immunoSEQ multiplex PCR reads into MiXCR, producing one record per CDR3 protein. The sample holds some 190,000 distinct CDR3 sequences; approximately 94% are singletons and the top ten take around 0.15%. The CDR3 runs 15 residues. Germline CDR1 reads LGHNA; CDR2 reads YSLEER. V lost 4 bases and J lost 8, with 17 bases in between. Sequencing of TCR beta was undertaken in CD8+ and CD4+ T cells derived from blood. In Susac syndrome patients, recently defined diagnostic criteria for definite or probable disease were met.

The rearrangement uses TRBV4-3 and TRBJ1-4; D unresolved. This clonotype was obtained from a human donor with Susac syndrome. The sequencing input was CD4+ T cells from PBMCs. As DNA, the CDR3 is TGCGCCAGCAGCCGATCAAGCGGGGTTTGGGAAAAACTGTTTTTT. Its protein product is CASSRSSGVWEKLFF.